The 17 T cell receptor beta chains reported below all come from one sample, sequenced in a study of OX40 agonist ivuxolimab in advanced cancers. Library prep was done by the immunoSEQ multiplex PCR assay. TCRdb retrieved this table from immuneACCESS and kept in-frame rearrangements only. Not all clones are present; in checked studies, unresolved V genes account for under half, and no reason is known for the remainder. The sample profile shows 65,000 to 95,000 clones; 90% to 95% of them were found once. The ten most abundant clones make up around a tenth of the sample. The material was CD4+ or CD8+ T cells sorted from blood, obtained in a trial of the OX40 agonist ivuxolimab. The receptor source for this set is an adult with an advanced solid tumor such as melanoma, head and neck, liver or kidney cancer.

The chain recombines TRBV5-1 with TRBJ2-5, with D possibly TRBD1 on 5 matching bases. The V end was cut by 0 bases, the J end by 1 base, with 10 bases between. The CDR3 is made up of 15 amino acids. Germline-derived CDR1 and CDR2 are SGHRS and YFSETQ. CDR3 DNA sequence: TGCGCCAGCAGCTTGGTGCAGGGTTCCCAAGAGACCCAGTACTTC. The encoded protein is CASSLVQGSQETQYF.

This rearrangement joins TRBV7-3 to TRBJ2-1; perhaps TRBD1 as D (6 bases). CDR1 SGHTA and CDR2 FQGTGA come from the germline V gene. The ends were cut back, 0 bases at V and 7 bases at J, with 19 bases in the middle. There are 17 residues in the CDR3. CDR3 sequence reads: CASSLTGGTGTGNEQFF. In DNA form, the CDR3 reads TGTGCCAGCAGCTTAACTGGGGGAACCGGTACAGGGAATGAGCAGTTCTTC.

This chain uses TRBV5-4 with TRBJ2-3; TRBD2 aligns across 9 bases. V lost 3 bases to trimming and J lost 2 bases; unmatched junction nucleotides: 4. Germline CDR1 is SGHNT and CDR2 is YYREEE (reference sequence). The CDR3 extends over 15 amino acids. CDR3 nucleotides: TGTGCCAGCAGCTACCTAGCGGGATCCACAGATACGCAGTATTTT. Its translation is CASSYLAGSTDTQYF.

The chain is built from TRBV7-8 and TRBJ2-5; D might be TRBD2 (5 bases). The CDR3 runs to 13 residues. Trimming shortened V by 6 bases and J by 7 bases, and 15 bases separated the two germline ends. Germline V lookup: CDR1 SGHVS, CDR2 FQNEAQ. The CDR3 DNA sequence: TGTGCCAGCAGATACGACGGACTGGGGACCCAGTACTTC. It translates to CASRYDGLGTQYF.

This chain links TRBV7-8 with TRBJ2-7, with TRBD1 matching over 8 bases. CDR3 length: 13 residues. The V gene's germline CDR1 is SGHVS and CDR2 FQNEAQ. Germline trimming cut 3 bases from V and 7 bases from J; bases unmatched to any gene: 5. CDR3 residues: CASSLDRVYEQYF. For the CDR3, the DNA is TGTGCCAGCAGCTTGGACAGGGTATATGAGCAGTACTTC.

The chain couples TRBV6-1 to TRBJ2-5, with TRBD2 matching 7 bases. V was pared by 8 bases and J by 5 bases, with 11 bases of the junction left unmatched. The germline V gene has CDR1 MNHNS and CDR2 SASEGT. This CDR3 comprises 14 residues. The CDR3 region has the DNA TGTGCCAGCGGGGGGGATAGTCTTGGGGAGACCCAGTACTTC. This codes for CASGGDSLGETQYF.

The chain couples TRBV5-4 to TRBJ2-7, with TRBD2 as a possible D gene (6 bases). Germline V gene lookup returns CDR1 SGHNT and CDR2 YYREEE (reference sequence). The V end lost 5 bases, the J end lost 0 bases, and 9 bases lay between the germline ends. The CDR3 extends over 13 amino acids. CDR3 in DNA: TGTGCCAGCAGGGGAGGCCTCTCCTACGAGCAGTACTTC. Amino acid sequence: CASRGGLSYEQYF. The whole variable domain, filled in from reference TRBV5-4 and TRBJ2-7, reads ETGVTQSPTHLIKTRGQQVTLRCSSQSGHNTVSWYQQALGQGPQFIFQYYREEENGRGNFPPRFSGLQFPNYSSELNVNALELDDSALYLCASRGGLSYEQYFGPGTRLTVT.

This rearrangement joins TRBV11-2 to TRBJ1-5; no reliable D call. Looked up from germline, CDR1 is SGHAT and CDR2 is FQNNGV. The CDR3 has 18 residues. V shed 1 base and J shed 0 bases, with 16 bases lying between them. CDR3 sequence reads: CASSLAAILIHSNQPQHF. Written as DNA, the CDR3 is TGTGCCAGCAGCTTAGCGGCCATTCTAATACATAGCAATCAGCCCCAGCATTTT.

The V call is TRBV19, the J call TRBJ2-7; 11 nucleotides line up with TRBD2. Trimming removed 1 base from V and 6 bases from J; junction bases left unmatched: 2. Germline CDR1 is LNHDA and CDR2 is SQIVND (reference sequence). CDR3 length: 14 amino acids. CDR3 region: CASSIVGTSGEQYF. The CDR3 DNA follows: TGTGCCAGTAGTATAGTTGGGACTAGCGGCGAGCAGTACTTC.

The chain is built from TRBV30 and TRBJ2-7; 8 nucleotides line up with TRBD1. Germline CDR1 reads GTSNPN; CDR2 reads SVGIG (reference sequence). This CDR3 is 14 amino acids long. The V segment lost 4 bases and the J segment 0 bases; nucleotides outside the gene matches: 5. CDR3 sequence reads: CAWTTGGSSYEQYF. The CDR3, as DNA: TGTGCCTGGACTACAGGGGGGAGCTCCTACGAGCAGTACTTC.

The rearrangement uses TRBV6-1 and TRBJ2-7, with a possible D match to TRBD1 (5 bases). This CDR3 is built from 15 residues. With 3 bases removed from V and 1 base from J, the gap between germline ends came to 13 bases. CDR1 is MNHNS, CDR2 SASEGT, per germline. In DNA, the CDR3 is TGTGCCAGCAGTGATGCGCCAGGGTTATCCTACGAGCAGTACTTC. Translated, it gives CASSDAPGLSYEQYF.

The genes are TRBV12-5 and TRBJ1-2; no clear D gene. Looked up from germline, CDR1 is LGHNT and CDR2 is FRNRAP. Between the trimmed V and J ends, which lost 0 bases and 5 bases, there was a span of 4 bases. CDR3 length equals 12 residues. Here the CDR3 reads CASGLVQYGYTF. In DNA form, the CDR3 reads TGTGCTAGTGGTTTGGTACAGTATGGCTACACCTTC.

V is TRBV7-2 and J is TRBJ2-7; 7 bases match TRBD1. The CDR3 is 14 residues long. V was pared by 5 bases and J by 6 bases, with 10 bases of the junction left unmatched. Germline CDR1 SGHTA, CDR2 FQGNSA. CDR3 DNA sequence: TGTGCCAGCAGCCGCGGACAGGCCCCTCTCGAGCAGTACTTC. Protein sequence: CASSRGQAPLEQYF.

This sequence joins TRBV6-4 and TRBJ2-3; 7 bases map to TRBD1. Germline loops: CDR1 MRHNA, CDR2 SNTAGT. There are 16 residues in the CDR3. The trim removed 3 bases at V and 6 bases at J, leaving 12 bases unmatched. The DNA for the CDR3 is TGTGCCAGCAGTGAAAGTGAGGAAGGGGGCCGGGATACGCAGTATTTT. Translation: CASSESEEGGRDTQYF.

The chain uses TRBV11-2 and TRBJ2-3; 9 bases align to TRBD2. After removal of 0 bases from V and 1 base from J, the junction contained 2 bases not matched to a gene. The CDR3 has 16 amino acids. Germline loops: CDR1 SGHAT, CDR2 FQNNGV. The CDR3 DNA reads as TGTGCCAGCAGCTTAGAGGCTAGCGGGGGCACAGATACGCAGTATTTT. It encodes CASSLEASGGTDTQYF.

The CDR3 nucleotides are TGTGCTAGTGGTTCGGACCTGCGCTCCTACAATGAGCAGTTCTTC. This codes for CASGSDLRSYNEQFF. The chain has TRBV12-5 and TRBJ2-1, with no clear D. CDR1 is LGHNT, CDR2 FRNRAP, per germline. The CDR3 totals 15 residues. Trimming took 4 bases from V and 0 from J, leaving 10 bases between them.

This clone has only one observation. The chain joins TRBV6-5 to TRBJ2-1; a possible D gene is TRBD1 (7 bases). CDR1 and CDR2 from the germline V gene are MNHEY and SVGAGI. The V gene lost 2 bases and the J gene lost 5 bases, with 13 bases spanning the gap. The CDR3 has 15 residues. CDR3 loop: CASSYDREADNEQFF. The CDR3 DNA reads TGTGCCAGCAGTTACGACAGGGAGGCGGACAATGAGCAGTTCTTC.